This T cell receptor beta chain was documented in a study of T cells after yellow fever vaccination. Study-wide points: The CD4 and CD8 compartments had a small share of their clonotypes in common. A faster peak, day 5 versus 15, was reached by the weaker secondary response. Bulk-population clonotypes that are abundant could appear as contaminants in FACS-sorted repertoires. Boosting was followed by the reappearance of most primary-vaccination clones (roughly 96% CD4, about 90% CD8).

V dropped 5 bases and J dropped 6 bases, with 10 bases sitting between them. The germline V gene has CDR1 MNHEY and CDR2 SVGEGT. The CDR3 length is 12 residues. In TCRdb, the 5' RACE reads were re-called with MiXCR into one record per CDR3 protein. The sample gives 400,000 or so distinct CDR3 sequences, under 7.5% of which show up once; about 15% is in the top ten. As concerns this clonotype: Its antigen is still unknown.

The receptor comes from a man aged 25 to 45 who received the YFV17D yellow fever vaccine. The chain joins TRBV6-2 or TRBV6-3 to TRBJ2-5, with D unresolved. Sequencing used PBMCs, obtained 5 days after the yellow fever booster vaccination. CDR3: CASSPLQKTQYF. The CDR3 coding sequence is TGTGCCAGCAGTCCCCTCCAGAAGACCCAGTACTTC.